This T cell receptor (beta chain) was recorded in a study of CD8 T cells in Susac syndrome. Findings of the study overall: No clonal expansion appeared among CD4+ T cells in Susac patients. By the study's own acknowledgment, its TCR sequencing and HLA analysis included relatively few individuals.

V lost 5 bases to trimming and J lost 8 bases; unmatched junction nucleotides: 8. The CDR3 contains 13 residues. The V gene's germline CDR1 is LNHDA and CDR2 SQIVND (reference sequence). An input of roughly 0.5 to 1 ug of RNA was subjected to reverse transcription using random hexamers. TCRdb re-called the immunoSEQ multiplex PCR reads with MiXCR, one entry per CDR3 protein. The sample lists about 210,000 distinct CDR3 sequences, over 90% occurring once. Notes on this clonotype: Its specificity is unknown.

The V gene is TRBV19, the J gene TRBJ1-1; 7 bases are shared with TRBD1. Sequenced sample: CD4+ T cells from PBMCs. This TCR was sampled from a human donor with Susac syndrome. CDR3 sequence: CASSPRPDREAFF. CDR3 nucleotides: TGTGCCAGTAGTCCCCGCCCGGACAGGGAAGCTTTCTTT.